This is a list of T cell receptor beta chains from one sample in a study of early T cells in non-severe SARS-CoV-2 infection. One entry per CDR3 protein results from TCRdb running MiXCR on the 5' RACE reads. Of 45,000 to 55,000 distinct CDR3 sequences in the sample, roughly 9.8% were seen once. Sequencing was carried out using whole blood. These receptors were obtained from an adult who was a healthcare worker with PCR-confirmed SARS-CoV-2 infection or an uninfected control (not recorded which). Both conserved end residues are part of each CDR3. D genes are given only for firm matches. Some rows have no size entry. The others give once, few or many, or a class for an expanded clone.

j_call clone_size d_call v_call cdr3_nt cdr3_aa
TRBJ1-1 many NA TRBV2 TGTGCCAGCAGTGAACTGCTGACCAAGACCCCTGAAGCTTTCTTT CASSELLTKTPEAFF
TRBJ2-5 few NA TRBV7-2 TGTGCCAGCAGCTTACTGGAGGGGACCCAGTACTTC CASSLLEGTQYF
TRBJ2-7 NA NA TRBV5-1 TGCGCCAGCAGCCCCGGGACCGGAGCCTACGAGCAGTACTTC CASSPGTGAYEQYF
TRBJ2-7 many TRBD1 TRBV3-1 TGTGCCAGCAGCCATGCCAGGGGGTCCGAGCAGTACTTC CASSHARGSEQYF
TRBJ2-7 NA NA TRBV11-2 TGTGCCAGCAGCCCGCATCGGGAGATGAGATACGAGCAGTACTTC CASSPHREMRYEQYF
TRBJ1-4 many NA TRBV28 TGTGCCAGCAGTCGTCGGGACACTCATAATGAAAAACTGTTTTTT CASSRRDTHNEKLFF
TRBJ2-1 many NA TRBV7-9 TGTGCCAGCAGTCCCACCCTCCCCAGGGGGGCGTACAATGAGCAGTTCTTC CASSPTLPRGAYNEQFF
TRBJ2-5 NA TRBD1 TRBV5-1 TGCGCCAGCAGCTTGGGAGTAGGGGGCGCGAAGACCCAGTACTTC CASSLGVGGAKTQYF
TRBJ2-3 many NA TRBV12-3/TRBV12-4 TGTGCCAGCAGTTTATCTGTAGGGCAGTATTTT CASSLSVGQYF
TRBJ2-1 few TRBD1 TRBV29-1 TGCAGCGGCACAGGGGCCTCGATCTACAATGAGCAGTTCTTC CSGTGASIYNEQFF